The 12 T cell receptor beta chains below come from one sample, sequenced in a study of cytomegalovirus exposure and HLA in healthy donors. The PCR ran on 60 Vbeta and 13 Jbeta primers. Some clones are missing from TCRdb's copy, which holds only in-frame ones; the method was immunoSEQ multiplex PCR. The sample holds 85,000 to 95,000 clones; 70% to 85% are singletons and the top ten take 20% to 25%. The sequenced material came from PBMCs. The receptors come from a man under 40 in good health and CMV-seropositive.

This chain uses TRBV4-1 with TRBJ2-7; 11 nucleotides align to TRBD2. This CDR3 region has 18 residues. V trimming: 2 bases; J trimming: 0 bases; junction bases outside the gene matches: 9. In germline, CDR1 is MGHRA, CDR2 YSYEKL. The DNA for the CDR3 is TGCGCCAGCAGCCAACTCATGACTAGCGGGACTACCTCCTACGAGCAGTACTTC. Amino acid sequence: CASSQLMTSGTTSYEQYF.

The V gene is TRBV6-6, the J gene TRBJ2-3; 7 bases are shared with TRBD1. The CDR3 length is 15 residues. Per the germline V gene, CDR1 is MNHNY and CDR2 is SVGAGI (reference sequence). After removal of 5 bases from V and 2 bases from J, the junction contained 7 bases not matched to a gene. The CDR3 DNA reads as TGTGCCAGCAGTCCCCCGGGACAGATCACAGATACGCAGTATTTT. It is translated as CASSPPGQITDTQYF.

The chain combines TRBV11-2 with TRBJ1-2, with no clear D. With 0 bases removed from V and 3 bases from J, the gap between germline ends came to 8 bases. Germline values: CDR1 SGHAT, CDR2 FQNNGV. The CDR3 is 14 residues long. For the CDR3, the DNA is TGTGCCAGCAGCTTAGACCCCACTCACTATGGCTACACCTTC. As protein: CASSLDPTHYGYTF. Filled out from reference TRBV11-2 and TRBJ1-2, the complete variable domain reads EAGVAQSPRYKIIEKRQSVAFWCNPISGHATLYWYQQILGQGPKLLIQFQNNGVVDDSQLPKDRFSAERLKGVDSTLKIQPAKLEDSAVYLCASSLDPTHYGYTFGSGTRLTVV.

The chain joins TRBV6-1 to TRBJ1-1, with D possibly TRBD1 on 6 matching bases. With 6 bases removed from V and 0 bases from J, the gap between germline ends came to 8 bases. Germline V lookup: CDR1 MNHNS, CDR2 SASEGT. The CDR3 runs 13 residues. CDR3 amino acids: CASRRGMNTEAFF. In DNA, the CDR3 is TGTGCCAGCAGAAGGGGGATGAACACTGAAGCTTTCTTT.

The rearrangement joins TRBV15 to TRBJ1-5; D not certain. The V end was cut by 4 bases, the J end by 2 bases, with 9 bases between. Germline V gives CDR1 LNHNV, CDR2 YYDKDF (reference sequence). The CDR3 covers 14 residues. The CDR3 reads CATSTMPGNQPQHF. The DNA for the CDR3 is TGTGCCACCAGCACAATGCCGGGCAATCAGCCCCAGCATTTT. Drawing the rest from reference TRBV15 and TRBJ1-5, the complete variable domain is DAMVIQNPRYQVTQFGKPVTLSCSQTLNHNVMYWYQQKSSQAPKLLFHYYDKDFNNEADTPDNFQSRRPNTSFCFLDIRSPGLGDTAMYLCATSTMPGNQPQHFGDGTRLSIL.

The J gene is TRBJ2-1, the V gene TRBV29-1, with 10 bases that match TRBD1. The CDR3 extends over 15 amino acids. J gave up 4 bases and V 7 bases, and 10 bases lay outside the gene matches. The germline V gene has CDR1 SQVTM and CDR2 ANQGSEA. The chain's CDR3 is CSASTGGDLYNEQFF. CDR3 DNA: TGCAGCGCCTCGACAGGGGGCGACCTTTACAATGAGCAGTTCTTC.

This clone was seen more than once but under ten times. The V call is TRBV7-2, the J call TRBJ2-3, with a tentative D call TRBD2 (5 bases). V was clipped by 3 bases and J by 2 bases, with 9 bases between them. CDR1 SGHTA and CDR2 FQGNSA come from the germline V gene. The CDR3 loop spans 14 amino acids. The CDR3 coding sequence is TGTGCCAGCAGCTTGAGGGTTCTCACAGATACGCAGTATTTT. Translated, it gives CASSLRVLTDTQYF.

This clone has ten or more counts. The chain employs TRBV6-1 and TRBJ1-1; D perhaps matches TRBD1 (5 bases). V was cut by 4 bases and J by 1 base, with 10 bases left in between. Germline V lookup: CDR1 MNHNS, CDR2 SASEGT. The length of the CDR3 is 14 residues. The CDR3 bases are TGTGCCAGCAGTGTCGGAGGGGAGAACACTGAAGCTTTCTTT. Amino acid sequence: CASSVGGENTEAFF.

The chain employs TRBV4-1 and TRBJ1-6, with 8 bases that match TRBD1. Germline V gene lookup returns CDR1 MGHRA and CDR2 YSYEKL. Losses at the gene ends were 3 bases for V and 8 bases for J; bases not matched to a gene: 6. CDR3 size: 15 residues. For the CDR3, the DNA is TGCGCCAGCAGCCACCCGGACAGGGATCATTCACCCCTCCACTTT. It is translated as CASSHPDRDHSPLHF.

The rearrangement joins TRBV5-3 to TRBJ2-1, with 11 bases lining up with TRBD2. Being an ORF, TRBV5-3 has a function that is uncertain. V lost 4 bases, J lost 5 bases, and 8 bases stayed unmatched. The CDR3 has 16 residues. The CDR3 DNA follows: TGTGCCAGAAGCCACCAGCTAGCGGGAGGTCACAATGAGCAGTTCTTC. It encodes CARSHQLAGGHNEQFF.

V is TRBV4-2 and J is TRBJ2-1, with D possibly being TRBD2 (6 bases). CDR1 and CDR2 (germline): LGHNA, YNFKEQ. V lost 2 bases, J lost 1 base, and 21 bases lay in between. This CDR3 comprises 19 residues. The CDR3 here is CASSQTTWSGEGSYNEQFF. The CDR3 DNA sequence: TGTGCCAGCAGCCAAACTACCTGGTCGGGAGAGGGTTCCTACAATGAGCAGTTCTTC.

The V and J genes are TRBV25-1 and TRBJ2-3; D call uncertain. The germline CDR1 and CDR2 sequences are MGHDK and SYGVNS. This CDR3 contains 9 residues. The DNA of the CDR3 is TGTGATAAAACAGATACGCAGTATTTT. Amino acid sequence: CDKTDTQYF.